Each of the 26 T cell receptor beta chains below was sequenced from the same sample in a study of T cell changes during pregnancy in multiple sclerosis. Profiled with immunoSEQ multiplex PCR; TCRdb holds only in-frame clones, not every one. The sample has 25,000 to 30,000 clones, around nine tenths seen once. Sequencing was performed on CD8+ T cells from peripheral blood mononuclear cells, taken before pregnancy. All receptors derive from a female donor with multiple sclerosis, enrolled in a pregnancy study.

The genes are TRBV28 and TRBJ2-1; 7 nucleotides line up with TRBD2. The CDR3 runs to 15 residues. Germline lookup yields CDR1 MDHEN and CDR2 SYDVKM. V gave up 8 bases and J gave up 2 bases; unmatched junction bases: 9. The CDR3 loop reads CASLGEGSAYNEQFF. The CDR3 DNA follows: TGTGCCAGCCTGGGGGAGGGGAGCGCCTACAATGAGCAGTTCTTC.

CDR3 region: CATSPGRQETQYF. The CDR3 coding sequence is TGTGCCACCAGTCCAGGGCGTCAAGAGACCCAGTACTTC. The V and J genes are TRBV15 and TRBJ2-5, with TRBD1 as a possible D gene (5 bases). Germline V lookup: CDR1 LNHNV, CDR2 YYDKDF (reference sequence). The CDR3 length is 13 residues. With 6 bases removed from V and 2 bases from J, the gap between germline ends came to 10 bases.

The rearrangement joins TRBV27 to TRBJ2-1; 11 bases are a match to TRBD1. There are 13 residues in the CDR3. CDR1 MNHEY and CDR2 SMNVEV come from the germline V gene (reference sequence). The J segment lost 5 bases and the V segment lost 8 bases, leaving 2 bases of the junction unmatched. CDR3 loop: CASGQGADNEQFF. CDR3 DNA sequence: TGTGCCAGCGGACAGGGGGCTGACAATGAGCAGTTCTTC.

The chain has TRBV14 and TRBJ1-1; the D is unclear. V lost 1 base to trimming and J lost 5 bases, with 14 bases between them. From germline, CDR1 is SGHDN and CDR2 FVKESK. This CDR3 is built from 15 residues. CDR3 in amino acids: CASSQVGVGGTEAFF. In DNA, the CDR3 is TGTGCCAGCAGCCAAGTCGGGGTAGGAGGGACTGAAGCTTTCTTT.

CDR3 region: CAISESGDVAGELFF. DNA of the CDR3: TGTGCCATCAGTGAATCGGGAGACGTCGCCGGGGAGCTGTTTTTT. This chain links TRBV10-3 with TRBJ2-2, with D possibly TRBD2 on 6 matching bases. V shed 3 bases and J shed 6 bases, with 14 bases lying between them. This CDR3 contains 15 residues. From germline, CDR1 is ENHRY and CDR2 SYGVKD.

This clone was observed a single time. J is TRBJ1-2 and V is TRBV14; D is possibly TRBD1 (5 bases). The CDR3 has 16 amino acids. V shed 3 bases and J shed 2 bases, with 16 bases lying between them. Germline CDR1 is SGHDN and CDR2 is FVKESK. DNA for the CDR3: TGTGCCAGCAGCCATGGATCATTCGGGGGAAACTATGGCTACACCTTC. This translates into CASSHGSFGGNYGYTF.

The chain is built from TRBV7-8 and TRBJ2-5; TRBD2 matches at 8 bases. The V gene's germline CDR1 is SGHVS and CDR2 FQNEAQ. Trimming cost V 2 bases and J 4 bases; bases outside gene matches: 9. This CDR3 contains 16 residues. CDR3 sequence (DNA): TGTGCCAGCAGCTTAAACAGCGGGAGAGAGCGAGAGACCCAGTACTTC. Amino acids: CASSLNSGRERETQYF. Based on the CDR3 plus reference TRBV7-8 and TRBJ2-5, the full variable domain is GAGVSQSPRYKVAKRGQDVALRCDPISGHVSLFWYQQALGQGPEFLTYFQNEAQLDKSGLPSDRFFAERPEGSVSTLKIQRTQQEDSAVYLCASSLNSGRERETQYFGPGTRLLVL.

The CDR3 DNA reads as TGCGCCAGCAGCCAAGGTCGGACACTTCCTTCGATTGGCTACACCTTC. This gives the protein CASSQGRTLPSIGYTF. V gene TRBV4-3 combines with J gene TRBJ1-2, with D possibly being TRBD1 (5 bases). The CDR3 consists of 16 residues. Germline lookup yields CDR1 LGHNA and CDR2 YSLEER. V gave up 1 base and J gave up 7 bases, with 19 bases separating them.

The chain carries TRBV5-6 and TRBJ1-2, with TRBD1 as a possible D gene (6 bases). Trimming took 4 bases from V and 8 from J, leaving 18 bases between them. The CDR3 has 14 amino acids. The germline CDR1 and CDR2 sequences are SGHDT and YYEEEE. The CDR3 coding sequence is TGTGCCAGCAGCCCAAGACTCAGGGGAGAAGGCTACACCTTC. Amino acid sequence: CASSPRLRGEGYTF.

This clone was counted a few times. The chain employs TRBV19 and TRBJ2-1; tentative D call: TRBD2 (5 bases). This CDR3 spans 13 amino acids. Germline V gene sequence: CDR1 LNHDA, CDR2 SQIVND (reference sequence). V dropped 6 bases and J dropped 8 bases, with 14 bases sitting between them. This chain's CDR3 is CASSQLGWDEQFF. CDR3 bases: TGTGCCAGTAGCCAACTAGGTTGGGATGAGCAGTTCTTC.

V gene TRBV7-9 combines with J gene TRBJ2-2; maybe TRBD1 (6 bases). The CDR3 consists of 12 residues. V dropped 11 bases and J dropped 1 base, with 8 bases sitting between them. The germline CDR1 and CDR2 sequences are SEHNR and FQNEAQ (reference sequence). The CDR3 sequence is CAGGQNTGELFF. CDR3 nucleotides: TGTGCCGGGGGACAGAACACCGGGGAGCTGTTTTTT.

The gene calls are TRBV5-6 and TRBJ1-1, with D maybe TRBD1 (6 bases). V was pared by 4 bases and J by 1 base, with 17 bases between. Germline V CDR1 and CDR2: SGHDT, YYEEEE. This CDR3 has 16 amino acids. This CDR3 reads CASSPVGDNTNTEAFF. The CDR3 DNA follows: TGTGCCAGCAGCCCGGTTGGGGACAACACGAACACTGAAGCTTTCTTT.

The chain recombines TRBV4-2 with TRBJ2-7, with 9 bases matching TRBD1. The germline V gene encodes CDR1 LGHNA and CDR2 YNFKEQ. The junction had 12 bases not matched to a gene; V was cut back by 2 bases and J by 4 bases. The CDR3 runs to 17 residues. The CDR3 nucleotides read TGTGCCAGCAGCCAAAACACACAGGGGGCGCTTAGATACGAGCAGTACTTC. Amino acids: CASSQNTQGALRYEQYF.

The chain carries TRBV7-2 and TRBJ2-1; 7 bases match TRBD2. The CDR3 spans 15 residues. The germline CDR1 and CDR2 sequences are SGHTA and FQGNSA. J lost 1 base, V lost 7 bases, and 7 bases had no gene match. CDR3 sequence reads: CASTQLLASYNEQFF. The CDR3 nucleotides read TGTGCCAGCACCCAACTACTAGCGTCCTACAATGAGCAGTTCTTC.

In its sample, this clone was seen once. The chain uses TRBV9 and TRBJ2-7, with a tentative D call TRBD1 (6 bases). The CDR3 runs to 15 residues. V gave up 0 bases and J gave up 4 bases, with 14 bases separating them. Per germline, CDR1 SGDLS and CDR2 YYNGEE. CDR3 nucleotides: TGTGCCAGCAGCGTAGGGACAGATATCCGTTACGAGCAGTACTTC. This gives the protein CASSVGTDIRYEQYF.

The chain joins TRBV25-1 to TRBJ1-4; tentative D call: TRBD1 (5 bases). The CDR3 is 14 residues long. The V and J ends lost 3 bases and 7 bases respectively, with 12 bases between them. Per germline, CDR1 MGHDK and CDR2 SYGVNS. CDR3: CASSDWGGGEKLFF. The CDR3 DNA sequence: TGTGCCAGCAGTGATTGGGGGGGTGGTGAAAAACTGTTTTTT.

This clone was seen a few times. This chain links TRBV6-1 with TRBJ2-7; TRBD2 matches at 14 bases. In germline, CDR1 is MNHNS, CDR2 SASEGT. CDR3 length: 15 amino acids. V trimming: 6 bases; J trimming: 3 bases; junction bases outside the gene matches: 4. The CDR3 region is CASRGTSGSYYEQYF. As DNA, the CDR3 is TGTGCCAGCAGGGGGACTAGCGGGAGTTACTACGAGCAGTACTTC.

V usage is TRBV13 and J usage is TRBJ2-7; the match to TRBD2 covers 10 bases. In germline, CDR1 is PRHDT, CDR2 FYEKMQ (reference sequence). The CDR3 has 15 residues. The junction had 6 bases not matched to a gene; V was cut back by 5 bases and J by 2 bases. CDR3 protein: CASSVGLAATYEQYF. The CDR3 region has the DNA TGTGCCAGCAGCGTTGGACTAGCGGCTACCTACGAGCAGTACTTC.

The rearrangement joins TRBV20-1 to TRBJ2-7; tentative D call: TRBD1 (6 bases). V lost 6 bases and J lost 4, with 10 bases in between. Germline CDR1 is DFQATT and CDR2 is SNEGSKA (reference sequence). This CDR3 is 11 amino acids long. The CDR3 here is CSAGTPYEQYF. Here the CDR3 DNA reads TGCAGTGCAGGGACACCGTACGAGCAGTACTTC.

V gene TRBV7-9 combines with J gene TRBJ2-7; TRBD2 is a possible D gene (5 bases). The CDR3 spans 12 residues. In germline, CDR1 is SEHNR, CDR2 FQNEAQ (reference sequence). Deletions cut 8 bases from V and 0 bases from J, with 8 bases between. The CDR3 coding sequence is TGTGCCAGCGCCGGGGTCTCCTACGAGCAGTACTTC. Translated, it gives CASAGVSYEQYF.

The chain couples TRBV18 to TRBJ1-1; the match to TRBD1 covers 8 bases. The CDR3 extends over 12 amino acids. The trim removed 10 bases at V and 5 bases at J, leaving 6 bases unmatched. Germline V gene data show CDR1 as KGHSH and CDR2 as LQKENI. The CDR3 DNA sequence: TGTGCCACACAGGGGGTTAGTACTGAAGCTTTCTTT. It codes for CATQGVSTEAFF. The variable domain in full, completed from reference TRBV18 and TRBJ1-1, reads NAGVMQNPRHLVRRRGQEARLRCSPMKGHSHVYWYRQLPEEGLKFMVYLQKENIIDESGMPKERFSAEFPKEGPSILRIQQVVRGDSAAYFCATQGVSTEAFFGQGTRLTVV.

The chain recombines TRBV7-2 with TRBJ2-1; tentatively, D is TRBD2 (6 bases). V was cut by 4 bases and J by 5 bases, with 21 bases left in between. The CDR3 sequence is 17 residues long. Germline CDR1 is SGHTA and CDR2 is FQGNSA. Written as DNA, the CDR3 is TGTGCCAGCAGCTCCAGCTCGGGGGTGCGTGACCACAATGAGCAGTTCTTC. It yields the protein CASSSSSGVRDHNEQFF.

The chain couples TRBV9 to TRBJ1-4, with TRBD1 identical over 8 bases. Germline-derived CDR1 and CDR2 are SGDLS and YYNGEE. Trimming at V came to 4 bases and at J to 7 bases, leaving 9 bases not matched to a gene. The CDR3 covers 15 residues. CDR3 nucleotide sequence: TGTGCCAGCAGCCGATCAGGGGGCGAGGGTGAAAAACTGTTTTTT. It yields the protein CASSRSGGEGEKLFF.

The chain carries TRBV7-9 and TRBJ1-4; D unresolved. CDR1 and CDR2 from the germline V gene are SEHNR and FQNEAQ (reference sequence). Trimming stripped 1 base from V and 7 bases from J, with 10 bases between. The CDR3 runs to 14 residues. The chain's CDR3 is CASSLVGTAEKLFF. The DNA of the CDR3 is TGTGCCAGCAGCTTAGTAGGTACAGCTGAAAAACTGTTTTTT.

J is TRBJ2-7 and V is TRBV29-1; TRBD1 matches 12 bases. This CDR3 comprises 12 residues. Germline V lookup: CDR1 SQVTM, CDR2 ANQGSEA. V shed 6 bases and J 6 bases; nucleotides not matched to a gene: 3. CDR3 bases: TGCAGCGTGGGACAGGGGGCAGGCGAGCAGTACTTC. Protein sequence: CSVGQGAGEQYF.

The V and J genes are TRBV6-4 and TRBJ1-2; 12 bases fit TRBD1. This CDR3 spans 16 amino acids. J lost 5 bases, V lost 0 bases, and 4 bases had no gene match. Germline V lookup: CDR1 MRHNA, CDR2 SNTAGT. Here the CDR3 DNA reads TGTGCCAGCAGTGACTCGGGGACAGGGGGCTTATATGGCTACACCTTC. It is translated as CASSDSGTGGLYGYTF.